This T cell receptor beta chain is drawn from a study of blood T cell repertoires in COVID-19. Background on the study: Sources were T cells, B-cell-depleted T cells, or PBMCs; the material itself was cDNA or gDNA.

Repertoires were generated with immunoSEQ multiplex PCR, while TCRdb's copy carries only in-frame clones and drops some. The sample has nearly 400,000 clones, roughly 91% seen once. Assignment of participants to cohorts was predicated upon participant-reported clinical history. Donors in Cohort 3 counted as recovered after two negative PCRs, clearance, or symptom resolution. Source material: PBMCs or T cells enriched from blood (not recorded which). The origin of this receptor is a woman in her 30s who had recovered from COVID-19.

The CDR3 nucleotides read TGCGCCAGCAGCGACAGGGGTATTAACACTGAAGCTTTCTTT. Translated, it gives CASSDRGINTEAFF. V usage is TRBV10-2 and J usage is TRBJ1-1; 8 positions agree with TRBD1. Trimming took 6 bases from V and 2 from J; bases not matched to a gene: 5. The CDR3 loop spans 14 amino acids. The germline CDR1 and CDR2 sequences are WSHSY and SAAADI.